The 4 T cell receptor beta chains presented below share a single source sample, sequenced in a study of cytomegalovirus exposure and HLA in healthy donors. Researchers ran the PCR with 60 Vbeta and 13 Jbeta primers. This table comes from immunoSEQ multiplex PCR, and its TCRdb copy is limited to in-frame clones, with some not included. The sample has around 78,000 clones, around 82% seen once. Sequencing was performed on PBMCs. The receptors were sampled from a male donor in good health and CMV-seronegative.

This CDR3 reads CASSLGTSGSSISSYNEQFF. CDR3 coding DNA: TGCGCCAGCAGCTTGGGTACTAGCGGGAGTTCAATAAGCTCCTACAATGAGCAGTTCTTC. This rearrangement joins TRBV5-1 to TRBJ2-1; 11 nucleotides line up with TRBD2. The germline V gene has CDR1 SGHRS and CDR2 YFSETQ. CDR3 length: 20 amino acids. V shed 0 bases, J shed 0 bases, and the junction held 11 bases outside the gene matches.

A few counts support this clone. The chain couples TRBV7-2 to TRBJ2-3, with D possibly TRBD1 on 6 matching bases. Trimming pared 5 bases from V and 2 bases from J, leaving 14 bases between. The CDR3 spans 15 residues. The germline V gene encodes CDR1 SGHTA and CDR2 FQGNSA. CDR3 sequence reads: CASSRGTPNTDTQYF. The DNA of the CDR3 is TGTGCCAGCAGCCGTGGGACACCCAACACAGATACGCAGTATTTT.

The chain has TRBV7-2 and TRBJ2-7; 7 bases agree with TRBD2. Germline CDR1 reads SGHTA; CDR2 reads FQGNSA. Unmatched junction bases numbered 6, after V lost 2 bases and J lost 2 bases. CDR3 size: 15 residues. CDR3 loop: CASSLTGTTTYEQYF. Written as DNA, the CDR3 is TGTGCCAGCAGCTTAACCGGGACTACCACCTACGAGCAGTACTTC.

The chain couples TRBV7-6 to TRBJ1-3; 10 bases match TRBD1. CDR1 SGHVS and CDR2 FNYEAQ come from the germline V gene. The V segment lost 6 bases and the J segment 7 bases; nucleotides outside the gene matches: 12. This CDR3 comprises 16 residues. CDR3 DNA: TGTGCCAGCAGAAGCTTTCACGGGACAGGGGACAACACCATATATTTT. It translates to CASRSFHGTGDNTIYF.